Presented here are 3 T cell receptor beta chains from one specimen sequenced in a study of blood T cells in healthy people across ages. The use of a sample-barcoded 5' primer and a J-beta primer mix characterized a second PCR of roughly 6 to 11 cycles. TCRdb re-derived calls from the 5' RACE reads in MiXCR, one entry per CDR3 protein. The data contain around 1,000,000 distinct CDR3 sequences, roughly a quarter of them seen just once; the ten biggest clones take up approximately 0.7%. This sample was shared with a second study, whose subject was T cells of mothers and their children.

Sample: blood. The receptors shown here come from a girl aged 2-10 years in good health.

This clonotype was counted only a few times. One end of the junction is discordant with germline, which a read error may explain. The gene calls are TRBV24-1 and TRBJ2-7; 7 bases map to TRBD2. Matching the DNA end better, TRBJ2-1 makes the J call doubtful. CDR1 is KGHDR and CDR2 is SFDVKD in the germline V gene. This CDR3 is 15 amino acids long. The CDR3, as DNA: TGTGCCGCCAGTGCCCCCGGGACTACCCACAATGAGCAGTTCTTC. Translating gives CAASAPGTTHNEQFF.

This clonotype was seen only once. The chain joins TRBV4-3 to TRBJ2-3, with 12 bases identical to TRBD2. The V segment lost 0 bases and the J segment 3 bases; nucleotides outside the gene matches: 7. There are 18 residues in the CDR3. Per the germline V gene, CDR1 is LGHNA and CDR2 is YSLEER. In DNA, the CDR3 is TGCGCCAGCAGCCAAGACCGCTTTACTAGCGGGGGGACAGATACGCAGTATTTT. It specifies CASSQDRFTSGGTDTQYF.

This sequence joins TRBV20-1 and TRBJ1-6, with D possibly TRBD1 on 5 matching bases. This CDR3 spans 18 amino acids. V shed 0 bases and J shed 1 base, with 16 bases lying between them. Germline lookup yields CDR1 DFQATT and CDR2 SNEGSKA (reference sequence). The CDR3 sequence is CSARDLLTGGSYNSPLHF. The CDR3, as DNA: TGCAGTGCTAGAGATTTGTTAACAGGCGGGTCCTATAATTCACCCCTCCACTTT.